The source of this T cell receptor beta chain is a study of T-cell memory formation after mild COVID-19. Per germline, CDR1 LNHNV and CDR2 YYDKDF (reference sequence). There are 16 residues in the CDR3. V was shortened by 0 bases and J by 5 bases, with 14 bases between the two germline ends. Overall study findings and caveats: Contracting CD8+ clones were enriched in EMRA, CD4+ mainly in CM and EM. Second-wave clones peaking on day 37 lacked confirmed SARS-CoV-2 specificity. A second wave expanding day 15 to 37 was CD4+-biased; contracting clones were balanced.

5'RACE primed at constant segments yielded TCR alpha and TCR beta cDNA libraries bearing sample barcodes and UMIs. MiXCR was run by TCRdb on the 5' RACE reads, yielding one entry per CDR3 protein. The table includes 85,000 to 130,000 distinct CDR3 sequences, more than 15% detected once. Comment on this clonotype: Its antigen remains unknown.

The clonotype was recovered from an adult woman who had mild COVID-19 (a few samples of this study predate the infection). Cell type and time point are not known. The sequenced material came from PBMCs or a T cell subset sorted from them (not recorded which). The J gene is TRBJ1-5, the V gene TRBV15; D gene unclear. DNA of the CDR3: TGTGCCACCAGCAGAGATGGGAACCTCCGATATCAGCCCCAGCATTTT. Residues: CATSRDGNLRYQPQHF.